This T cell receptor beta chain comes out of a study of response to subunit inactivated influenza vaccine (dated by TCRdb to 2017 to 2018). Regarding the complete study: Deep quantitative T cell receptor repertoire profiling was used in the study to track responses to a trivalent subunit inactivated influenza vaccine. General findings and caveats noted by the study authors: The authors proposed that each seasonal influenza vaccination may bring in only a limited number of new T cells.

This clonotype was seen a handful of times. Which antigen it targets is not known. The record has no base qualities; no much larger clone is one base away. Libraries were constructed by RT-PCR. For sequencing, an Illumina HiSeq 2500 was employed. TCRdb took the public reads, trimmed them with fastp at Q25, ran MiXCR for clone calling and kept in-frame beta chains. Under each unique CDR3 protein, matching rows form one entry showing the most common genes and DNA. The sample table contains about 620,000 distinct CDR3 sequences; only one count was recorded for over 9% of them. The ten largest clones represent 8% to 13% of the sample. CDR1 and CDR2 are read off the germline V gene as MDHEN and SYDVKM. Trimming leaves V shorter by 5 bases and J shorter by 5 bases, with the junction holding 14 bases beyond the gene matches. CDR3 length: 16 amino acids, cysteine to phenylalanine. Of the read, only the CDR3 DNA is kept; its 48 bases are in frame from base 1.

These sequences were also reported in another study, on T cells expressing NK-cell markers. The second study reports: TCR beta cDNA libraries were prepared using 5'RACE template switching, which introduced a universal primer site and unique molecular identifiers. Three sorted T-cell subsets (CD3+CD56+NKG2C+, CD3+CD56+NKG2C- and CD3+CD56-NKG2C+) from several donors had their TCR beta-chain repertoires profiled. Seven of the eight sequenced donors were HCMV-seropositive and one was HCMV-seronegative. In several experiments an anti-gammadeltaTCR antibody was added to restrict sorting to alphabetaTCR-expressing T cells. In several donors, the dominant CD3+CD56+NKG2C+ clonotypes were found to rank among the top 10 CD8+ clonotypes and to make up roughly 1.0-7.5% of CD8+ T cells. Those dominant clonotypes were again the most abundant among CD3+CD56-NKG2C+ cells in four donors, at about 28.3-65%. Whether the expanded NKG2C-expressing T cell clones were specific for HCMV antigens remained unclear. Randomly selected healthy volunteers, three men and five women, were used as the eight sequenced donors. To determine HCMV serostatus, a commercial ELISA kit was used to detect HCMV-specific IgG in serum. Ficoll density gradient centrifugation was used to isolate peripheral blood mononuclear cells from blood. For a handful of donors, bulk peripheral blood T-cell repertoires were also sequenced from unsorted PBMC. Priming for cDNA synthesis came from the TCR beta constant segment, and two successive PCR amplification steps followed. Illumina HiSeq 2000/2500, MiSeq or NextSeq was used to sequence libraries as 2 x 150 bp reads. MIGEC handled demultiplexing of the reads and grouping by UMI, while MiTCR was used to assemble and quantify clonotypes. To exclude erroneous sequences, any TCR cDNA sequence not supported by at least two reads was discarded. Downstream repertoire analysis used the tcR package, and clonotypes were matched across fractions by CDR3 nucleotide sequence plus V segment. Antigen specificity was annotated against VDJdb with VDJmatch, allowing one amino acid substitution in CDR3.

Here the chain combines TRBV28 and TRBJ2-5, and 7 bases in between align with TRBD1. The sequences come from PBMCs from blood, collected on the day of vaccination. This TCR was sampled from a man in his fifties who received an inactivated influenza vaccine. Donor details come from another sample of the same person, matched by shared clones. The DNA sequence follows: TGTGCCAGCAGTCGCTCCTCTACAGGGGTCGGCGAGACCCAGTACTTC. Its translation reads: CASSRSSTGVGETQYF.